Each of the 9 T cell receptor beta chains below was sequenced from the same sample in a study of Ad26.COV2.S vaccination and SARS-CoV-2 variants. Documented treatment: approximately 18 received Ad26.COV2.S at low or high dose, single or two shots; a few received placebo; per-sample allocation not given. The investigators took samples on day 63 after the first vaccine or placebo injection. Profiling relied on immunoSEQ multiplex PCR, and the TCRdb table lists in-frame clones only, not all of them. Seen here are 380,000 or so clones, about 88% observed once, and the top ten hold approximately 5.9%. The source material was peripheral blood, sampled in a trial of Ad26.COV2.S vaccine versus placebo. These receptors were obtained from a person between 18 and 65 years old who received the Ad26.COV2.S COVID-19 vaccine or a placebo.

The chain couples TRBV7-8 to TRBJ2-2; a weak D match, TRBD2 (6 bases). The length of the CDR3 is 15 residues. Germline V lookup: CDR1 SGHVS, CDR2 FQNEAQ. Deletions cut 4 bases from V and 1 base from J, with 10 bases between. The DNA for the CDR3 is TGTGCCAGCAGCTCAACGGGACTGAACACCGGGGAGCTGTTTTTT. Its protein product is CASSSTGLNTGELFF. The entire variable domain, with the rest obtained from reference TRBV7-8 and TRBJ2-2, is as follows: GAGVSQSPRYKVAKRGQDVALRCDPISGHVSLFWYQQALGQGPEFLTYFQNEAQLDKSGLPSDRFFAERPEGSVSTLKIQRTQQEDSAVYLCASSSTGLNTGELFFGEGSRLTVL.

The chain couples TRBV7-3 to TRBJ2-3; TRBD2 agrees at 16 bases. V lost 3 bases, J lost 0 bases, and 9 bases stayed unmatched. From germline, CDR1 is SGHTA and CDR2 FQGTGA. This CDR3 is 20 amino acids long. This CDR3 is CASSFPGTSGRAFSTDTQYF. The CDR3 DNA sequence: TGTGCCAGCAGCTTCCCCGGGACTAGCGGGAGGGCCTTTAGCACAGATACGCAGTATTTT.

J is TRBJ2-3 and V is TRBV3-1 (or the pseudogene TRBV3-2); D perhaps matches TRBD2 (5 bases). CDR1 and CDR2 (germline): LGHDT, YNNKEL (reference sequence). This CDR3 is built from 17 residues. V was clipped by 5 bases and J by 2 bases, with 20 bases between them. The CDR3 reads CASSDPLRRGYTDTQYF. Here the CDR3 DNA reads TGTGCCAGCAGCGATCCTCTTAGACGAGGGTACACAGATACGCAGTATTTT.

This chain joins TRBV28 and TRBJ1-1; TRBD1 agrees at 8 bases. The V and J ends lost 4 bases and 1 base, in that order; junction bases with no gene match: 5. The CDR3 extends over 15 amino acids. The germline CDR1 and CDR2 sequences are MDHEN and SYDVKM. This CDR3 reads CASSYSGGGNTEAFF. CDR3 sequence (DNA): TGTGCCAGCAGTTACTCAGGGGGCGGGAACACTGAAGCTTTCTTT. The full variable domain, its missing parts supplied by reference TRBV28 and TRBJ1-1, is DVKVTQSSRYLVKRTGEKVFLECVQDMDHENMFWYRQDPGLGLRLIYFSYDVKMKEKGDIPEGYSVSREKKERFSLILESASTNQTSMYLCASSYSGGGNTEAFFGQGTRLTVV.

The chain recombines TRBV6-2 or TRBV6-3 with TRBJ1-5; D is undetermined. Trimming shortened V by 5 bases and J by 5 bases, and 13 bases separated the two germline ends. The CDR3 has 14 amino acids. The germline gives CDR1 MNHEY, CDR2 SVGEGT. CDR3 region: CASSNLKRDQPQHF. Written as DNA, the CDR3 is TGTGCCAGCAGTAACCTCAAAAGAGATCAGCCCCAGCATTTT.

This rearrangement joins TRBV10-3 to TRBJ1-1, with D possibly matching TRBD1 (5 bases). Germline CDR1 is ENHRY and CDR2 is SYGVKD. The CDR3 has 15 residues. The germline V and J ends were trimmed by 4 bases and 1 base, with 13 bases remaining between them. The CDR3 here is CAISVEVGGNTEAFF. The CDR3 bases are TGTGCCATCAGTGTCGAAGTTGGGGGGAACACTGAAGCTTTCTTT.

The rearrangement links TRBV9 to TRBJ1-2, with 7 bases identical to TRBD1. The germline V gene encodes CDR1 SGDLS and CDR2 YYNGEE. This CDR3 is built from 16 residues. Trimming took 1 base from V and 4 from J; bases not matched to a gene: 10. In DNA form, the CDR3 reads TGTGCCAGCAGCGTACGACAGGGCGCCTTGGGCTATGGCTACACCTTC. Its translation is CASSVRQGALGYGYTF.

The V and J genes are TRBV28 and TRBJ1-3; D gene unclear. Germline CDR1 reads MDHEN; CDR2 reads SYDVKM. V lost 5 bases and J lost 4, with 12 bases in between. There are 14 residues in the CDR3. CDR3 sequence reads: CASSGEGAGNTIYF. As DNA, the CDR3 is TGTGCCAGCAGTGGGGAGGGCGCGGGAAACACCATATATTTT.

The chain employs TRBV30 and TRBJ2-5, with 9 bases that match TRBD1. V shed 2 bases, J shed 13 bases, and the junction held 8 bases outside the gene matches. Germline-derived CDR1 and CDR2 are GTSNPN and SVGIG (reference sequence). The CDR3 runs 12 residues. DNA for the CDR3: TGTGCCTGGAGTTCTCCGGGACAGGGTGGGTACTTC. Translation: CAWSSPGQGGYF.